The clone carrying this T cell receptor (beta chain) occurred once. Its antigen is unknown. HIV-positive participants all received treatment in the United States. The run of the v3.0 immunoSEQ assay was at survey level. Measured with immunoSEQ multiplex PCR; TCRdb has only the in-frame clones, and not every one. Of around 25,000 clones in the sample, roughly nine tenths are singletons; the top ten hold about 3.5%. The data were obtained in a study of long-term antiretroviral therapy in people with HIV. V lost 3 bases and J 4 bases, leaving 17 bases between the germline ends. The CDR3 loop spans 17 amino acids. Germline V gene data show CDR1 as SGHDT and CDR2 as YYEEEE. Study-wide results and caveats: Controls showed broader CDR3 length ranges than did the HIV repertoires.

This rearrangement joins TRBV5-6 to TRBJ2-6, with D possibly TRBD1 on 6 matching bases. This specimen consisted of unsorted PBMCs, obtained 1.9 years after starting antiretroviral therapy. The clonotype originates from a woman in her twenties or thirties with HIV. CDR3 residues: CASSSDSTGLGANVLTF. CDR3 DNA sequence: TGTGCCAGCAGCTCGGACTCGACAGGCTTGGGGGCCAACGTCCTGACTTTC.